Below, 23 T cell receptor beta chains from the same sample are listed, as sequenced in a study of CD8+ T cells in alopecia areata. The sequencing template was cDNA reverse transcribed from extracted RNA. Only in-frame clones appear in the TCRdb table, and some are missing; sequencing was by immunoSEQ multiplex PCR. The sample records fewer than 150,000 clones, 55% to 80% being singletons. Sequenced sample: CD4+ T cells sorted from blood. The origin of the receptors is a human donor in good health.

The chain employs TRBV11-2 and TRBJ2-7; D remains ambiguous. CDR1 is SGHAT and CDR2 is FQNNGV in the germline V gene. V lost 5 bases and J lost 5, with 16 bases in between. This CDR3 region has 14 residues. This CDR3 reads CASSPTVPENEQYF. CDR3 in DNA: TGTGCCAGCAGCCCGACGGTCCCAGAGAACGAGCAGTACTTC.

V usage is TRBV5-1 and J usage is TRBJ2-5, with D hard to call. V was shortened by 0 bases and J by 3 bases, with 12 bases between the two germline ends. CDR3 size: 15 residues. CDR1 and CDR2 (germline): SGHRS, YFSETQ. CDR3 nucleotide sequence: TGCGCCAGCAGCTTGGGTCCCAGAACAAAAGAGACCCAGTACTTC. This translates into CASSLGPRTKETQYF.

The chain uses TRBV7-2 and TRBJ1-1; a possible D gene is TRBD1 (6 bases). The CDR3 has 13 amino acids. V gave up 8 bases and J gave up 1 base, with 11 bases separating them. The V gene's germline CDR1 is SGHTA and CDR2 FQGNSA. The CDR3 protein is CASCRGANTEAFF. The DNA of the CDR3 is TGTGCCAGCTGCCGGGGGGCGAACACTGAAGCTTTCTTT.

The chain uses TRBV27 and TRBJ1-2; no clear D gene. Trimming shortened V by 2 bases and J by 6 bases, and 7 bases separated the two germline ends. The germline V gene encodes CDR1 MNHEY and CDR2 SMNVEV (reference sequence). The CDR3 has 12 amino acids. The CDR3 loop reads CASSLSGDGYTF. The CDR3 DNA is TGTGCCAGCAGTTTAAGTGGGGATGGCTACACCTTC.

In DNA, the CDR3 is TGTGCCAGCAGTGATCGGACAGGGGCCAGCAATCAGCCCCAGCATTTT. Its protein is CASSDRTGASNQPQHF. The V and J genes are TRBV6-1 and TRBJ1-5, with 9 bases identical to TRBD1. The CDR3 spans 16 residues. The J segment lost 1 base and the V segment lost 3 bases, leaving 4 bases of the junction unmatched. Germline loops: CDR1 MNHNS, CDR2 SASEGT.

This clone was counted a few times. The J gene is TRBJ2-3, the V gene TRBV4-2; D is unresolved. Trimming stripped 0 bases from V and 3 bases from J, with 10 bases between. The CDR3 runs 15 residues. From germline, CDR1 is LGHNA and CDR2 YNFKEQ. The CDR3 region has the DNA TGTGCCAGCAGCCAAGAAGACTCGAGGACAGATACGCAGTATTTT. Protein: CASSQEDSRTDTQYF.

V and J are TRBV2 and TRBJ2-2; 7 nucleotides match TRBD2. The ends lost 9 bases at V and 3 bases at J; junction bases unmatched: 10. Per the germline V gene, CDR1 is SNHLY and CDR2 is FYNNEI. The CDR3 runs to 15 residues. In DNA form, the CDR3 reads TGTGCCAGGCCTCGGGCGGGGGTTGACACCGGGGAGCTGTTTTTT. Translating it yields CARPRAGVDTGELFF. Filled out from reference TRBV2 and TRBJ2-2, the complete variable domain reads EPEVTQTPSHQVTQMGQEVILRCVPISNHLYFYWYRQILGQKVEFLVSFYNNEISEKSEIFDDQFSVERPDGSNFTLKIRSTKLEDSAMYFCARPRAGVDTGELFFGEGSRLTVL.

This chain connects TRBV27 to TRBJ1-2; D is unresolved. Looked up from germline, CDR1 is MNHEY and CDR2 is SMNVEV (reference sequence). The CDR3 extends over 11 amino acids. V lost 6 bases and J lost 6, with 8 bases in between. The CDR3 protein is CASSERDGYTF. CDR3 DNA: TGTGCCAGCAGCGAGAGGGATGGCTACACCTTC.

About this clone: Other DNA sequences in the same sample also yield this CDR3. The genes are TRBV29-1 and TRBJ2-5, with D perhaps TRBD1 or TRBD2 (6 bases each). The CDR3 contains 12 residues. Looked up from germline, CDR1 is SQVTM and CDR2 is ANQGSEA. V was shortened by 5 bases and J by 1 base, with 8 bases between the two germline ends. As DNA, the CDR3 is TGCAGCGTTCGGGGGCCCCAAGAGACCCAGTACTTC. Its translation: CSVRGPQETQYF. The full variable domain, completed using reference TRBV29-1 and TRBJ2-5, is SAVISQKPSRDICQRGTSLTIQCQVDSQVTMMFWYRQQPGQSLTLIATANQGSEATYESGFVIDKFPISRPNLTFSTLTVSNMSPEDSSIYLCSVRGPQETQYFGPGTRLLVL.

There are a few counts of this clone. The genes are TRBV6-1 and TRBJ2-1; 13 bases fit TRBD2. Trimming at V came to 2 bases and at J to 4 bases, leaving 2 bases not matched to a gene. Germline-derived CDR1 and CDR2 are MNHNS and SASEGT. The CDR3 length is 16 residues. CDR3 in amino acids: CASSETSGGAYNEQFF. DNA of the CDR3: TGTGCCAGCAGTGAAACTAGCGGGGGGGCATACAATGAGCAGTTCTTC.

CDR3 sequence (DNA): TGCGCCAGCAGCTCGGAGCTTGGGGGACAGTCGAACACTGAAGCTTTCTTT. Protein product: CASSSELGGQSNTEAFF. V usage is TRBV5-1 and J usage is TRBJ1-1, with TRBD1 matching over 7 bases. Per germline, CDR1 SGHRS and CDR2 YFSETQ. CDR3 length: 17 residues. The V and J ends lost 3 bases and 1 base, in that order; junction bases with no gene match: 12.

The V and J genes are TRBV2 and TRBJ2-5, with TRBD2 matching over 9 bases. This CDR3 has 16 residues. Germline loops: CDR1 SNHLY, CDR2 FYNNEI. V shed 1 base, J shed 5 bases, and the junction held 8 bases outside the gene matches. The DNA of the CDR3 is TGTGCCAGCAGTGAAGGCTCTGCGGGGGGGCGGGAGACCCAGTACTTC. Protein sequence: CASSEGSAGGRETQYF.

The rearrangement links TRBV6-5 to TRBJ1-2, with 9 positions matching TRBD1. Germline V lookup: CDR1 MNHEY, CDR2 SVGAGI. The junction had 8 bases not matched to a gene; V was cut back by 5 bases and J by 4 bases. The CDR3 spans 15 residues. The CDR3 DNA reads TGTGCCAGCAGTGTAGGGACAGGGTACAGCTATGGCTACACCTTC. Translating gives CASSVGTGYSYGYTF.

V is TRBV29-1 and J is TRBJ1-5; no reliable D call. Germline V CDR1 and CDR2: SQVTM, ANQGSEA. The CDR3 consists of 13 residues. Trimming removed 4 bases from V and 7 bases from J, with 14 bases in between. The CDR3 DNA sequence: TGCAGCGTTGGTAGAGAACCGGGGCAGCCCCAGCATTTT. The encoded protein is CSVGREPGQPQHF.

The J gene is TRBJ2-7, the V gene TRBV6-5, with unresolved D. The V gene's germline CDR1 is MNHEY and CDR2 SVGAGI. Trimming took 5 bases from V and 5 from J, leaving 10 bases between them. There are 12 residues in the CDR3. CDR3 protein: CASSRAPNEQYF. CDR3 DNA: TGTGCCAGCAGTCGGGCCCCCAACGAGCAGTACTTC.

This clone was recorded a few times. The V and J genes are TRBV7-9 and TRBJ2-5, with 7 nucleotides matching TRBD1. This CDR3 comprises 11 residues. V was clipped by 10 bases and J by 5 bases; unmatched bases: 4. Germline V gene lookup returns CDR1 SEHNR and CDR2 FQNEAQ (reference sequence). The CDR3 spells CATGGVETQYF. The CDR3 nucleotides are TGTGCCACAGGGGGTGTTGAGACCCAGTACTTC.

The chain has TRBV29-1 and TRBJ1-1; 8 bases fit TRBD1. The V and J ends lost 4 bases and 11 bases, in that order; junction bases with no gene match: 6. Germline assignment: CDR1 SQVTM and CDR2 ANQGSEA. CDR3 length: 11 residues. CDR3 in amino acids: CSVGGQGEAFF. In DNA form, the CDR3 reads TGCAGCGTTGGTGGACAGGGTGAGGCTTTCTTT.

The chain combines TRBV11-2 with TRBJ2-7; 9 positions match TRBD2. Germline CDR1 reads SGHAT; CDR2 reads FQNNGV. This CDR3 contains 16 residues. The V gene end was trimmed by 5 bases and the J gene end by 7 bases; junction bases not matched to a gene: 15. The CDR3 protein is CASSLTTASGAPEQYF. CDR3 in DNA: TGTGCCAGCAGCCTTACCACGGCTAGCGGGGCCCCGGAGCAGTACTTC.

This rearrangement joins TRBV2 to TRBJ2-5, with D unclear. CDR1 and CDR2 (germline): SNHLY, FYNNEI. V dropped 6 bases and J dropped 1 base, with 3 bases sitting between them. The CDR3 length is 11 residues. The CDR3, as DNA: TGTGCCAGCAGACTCCAAGAGACCCAGTACTTC. Amino acids: CASRLQETQYF.

The chain combines TRBV9 with TRBJ2-3; 11 nucleotides align to TRBD2. The V and J ends lost 2 bases and 1 base, in that order; junction bases with no gene match: 0. The CDR3 sequence is 15 residues long. The germline V gene has CDR1 SGDLS and CDR2 YYNGEE. In DNA form, the CDR3 reads TGTGCCAGCAGCGTTAGCGGGGGGGGCACAGATACGCAGTATTTT. Residues: CASSVSGGGTDTQYF.

V usage is TRBV5-4 and J usage is TRBJ2-5, with D uncertain. The CDR3 has 15 residues. V lost 0 bases and J 2 bases, leaving 11 bases between the germline ends. The germline V gene has CDR1 SGHNT and CDR2 YYREEE (reference sequence). The CDR3 spells CASSLVTVPQETQYF. The CDR3 region has the DNA TGTGCCAGCAGCTTGGTTACCGTTCCGCAAGAGACCCAGTACTTC.

V gene TRBV29-1 combines with J gene TRBJ1-5; 7 bases fit TRBD1. The CDR3 length is 14 residues. Germline CDR1 and CDR2: SQVTM and ANQGSEA. With 4 bases clipped from V and 4 bases from J, the junction kept 7 bases outside the gene matches. The CDR3 coding sequence is TGCAGCGTTGCACAGGGGACTACTAATCAGCCCCAGCATTTT. Residues: CSVAQGTTNQPQHF. The complete variable domain, with remaining parts taken from reference TRBV29-1 and TRBJ1-5, reads SAVISQKPSRDICQRGTSLTIQCQVDSQVTMMFWYRQQPGQSLTLIATANQGSEATYESGFVIDKFPISRPNLTFSTLTVSNMSPEDSSIYLCSVAQGTTNQPQHFGDGTRLSIL.

V gene TRBV4-1 combines with J gene TRBJ2-5, with a weak D call TRBD1 (5 bases). Germline loops: CDR1 MGHRA, CDR2 YSYEKL. V lost 4 bases and J 5 bases, leaving 20 bases between the germline ends. The CDR3 has 16 residues. CDR3 amino acids: CASSLLQGIGVETQYF. CDR3 DNA: TGCGCCAGCAGCCTTCTCCAGGGTATCGGAGTCGAGACCCAGTACTTC.